Below, 27 T cell receptor beta chains from the same sample are listed, as sequenced in a study of cytomegalovirus exposure and HLA in healthy donors. PCR used 60 Vbeta primers and 13 Jbeta primers. Sequencing used immunoSEQ multiplex PCR; TCRdb keeps in-frame clones, though not all of them. In the table there are about 150,000 clones, 75% to 85% of which are singletons. Sequenced: PBMCs. These receptors were obtained from a man aged 25 to 40 in good health and CMV-seropositive.

The rearrangement uses TRBV6-5 and TRBJ1-1, with D possibly TRBD1 on 5 matching bases. Germline V gives CDR1 MNHEY, CDR2 SVGAGI. V lost 3 bases and J 5 bases, leaving 13 bases between the germline ends. The CDR3 extends over 14 amino acids. CDR3 loop: CASSYRAGTTEAFF. The CDR3 DNA reads TGTGCCAGCAGTTATCGGGCAGGGACTACTGAAGCTTTCTTT.

The V gene is TRBV25-1, the J gene TRBJ1-4; D is perhaps TRBD1 (5 bases). The ends were cut back, 5 bases at V and 7 bases at J, with 17 bases in the middle. Germline CDR1 MGHDK, CDR2 SYGVNS. The CDR3 contains 15 residues. The CDR3 loop reads CASSRDGGGTEKLFF. The CDR3 DNA sequence: TGTGCCAGCAGTCGGGACGGGGGTGGGACTGAAAAACTGTTTTTT.

This clone showed up just once. V and J are TRBV12-5 and TRBJ2-7; TRBD2 matches at 12 bases. Germline V lookup: CDR1 LGHNT, CDR2 FRNRAP. This CDR3 is built from 16 residues. Trimming at V came to 4 bases and at J to 0 bases, leaving 4 bases not matched to a gene. The DNA for the CDR3 is TGTGCTAGTGGTTCTAGACTAGCGGGGGCCTCCTACGAGCAGTACTTC. Translation gives CASGSRLAGASYEQYF.

CDR3 coding DNA: TGTGCCAGCAGCTCCGGACAGGGCTACGGGATTGGAGAGACCCAGTACTTC. This encodes CASSSGQGYGIGETQYF. V and J are TRBV5-8 and TRBJ2-5; 8 nucleotides align to TRBD1. Germline values: CDR1 SGHTS, CDR2 YDEGEE. The CDR3 contains 17 residues. V shed 3 bases and J 4 bases; nucleotides not matched to a gene: 14.

The gene calls are TRBV4-1 and TRBJ1-1; no clear D gene. V shed 0 bases and J shed 2 bases, with 13 bases lying between them. The germline gives CDR1 MGHRA, CDR2 YSYEKL. The CDR3 covers 16 residues. Written as DNA, the CDR3 is TGCGCCAGCAGCCAAGAGAGCGGCAGGACTAACACTGAAGCTTTCTTT. It translates to CASSQESGRTNTEAFF.

The rearrangement links TRBV6-4 to TRBJ2-7; possible D gene TRBD2, 6 bases. The CDR3 length is 14 residues. V was cut by 9 bases and J by 0 bases, with 15 bases left in between. From germline, CDR1 is MRHNA and CDR2 SNTAGT. The CDR3 region has the DNA TGTGCCAGAAGGAGGGCGGGCAGCTCCTACGAGCAGTACTTC. Its protein product is CARRRAGSSYEQYF.

This clone was detected a few times. The chain uses TRBV4-3 and TRBJ2-3; 7 bases fit TRBD1. The trim removed 0 bases at V and 0 bases at J, leaving 9 bases unmatched. The CDR3 spans 18 residues. Germline values: CDR1 LGHNA, CDR2 YSLEER. CDR3 DNA: TGCGCCAGCAGCCAAGACCCCGGGACAGTGGCTAGCACAGATACGCAGTATTTT. Translating gives CASSQDPGTVASTDTQYF.

In this sample, this clone turned up a few times. The chain carries TRBV5-1 and TRBJ1-1, with D perhaps matching TRBD1 (6 bases). Between the trimmed V and J ends, which lost 4 bases and 4 bases, there was a span of 14 bases. The CDR3 contains 14 residues. Germline loops: CDR1 SGHRS, CDR2 YFSETQ. The CDR3 region is CASSVQGLLTEAFF. CDR3 in DNA: TGCGCCAGCAGCGTGCAGGGGTTGCTCACTGAAGCTTTCTTT.

J is TRBJ2-7 and V is TRBV11-2, with D possibly TRBD1 on 6 matching bases. Germline-derived CDR1 and CDR2 are SGHAT and FQNNGV. CDR3 size: 16 residues. Trimming left V 5 bases short and J 3 bases short, with 20 bases between. The CDR3 reads CASSVDWGQAGYEQYF. DNA of the CDR3: TGTGCCAGCAGCGTGGACTGGGGACAAGCAGGCTACGAGCAGTACTTC.

The DNA for the CDR3 is TGTGCCAGCAGCAAACATAACTATGGCTACACCTTC. It yields the protein CASSKHNYGYTF. This chain joins TRBV21-1 and TRBJ1-2; the DNA was not used to check the table's D call, TRBD1. TRBV21-1 is deemed a pseudogene. This CDR3 is built from 12 residues.

The rearrangement links TRBV6-5 to TRBJ2-5; no clear D gene. CDR1 is MNHEY, CDR2 SVGAGI, per germline. The CDR3 consists of 13 residues. V dropped 6 bases and J dropped 8 bases, with 16 bases sitting between them. The CDR3 sequence is CASSPPTRETQYF. The CDR3, as DNA: TGTGCCAGCAGCCCTCCGACAAGAGAAACCCAGTACTTC.

The rearrangement uses TRBV27 and TRBJ2-7; TRBD2 matches 12 bases. The junction had 2 bases not matched to a gene; V was cut back by 9 bases and J by 2 bases. CDR1 is MNHEY, CDR2 SMNVEV, per germline (reference sequence). The CDR3 sequence is 13 residues long. The CDR3 protein is CASGLAGTYEQYF. CDR3 nucleotides: TGTGCCAGTGGACTAGCGGGGACCTACGAGCAGTACTTC.

The chain couples TRBV11-2 to TRBJ1-1; 9 positions match TRBD1. The germline V gene has CDR1 SGHAT and CDR2 FQNNGV. This CDR3 contains 16 residues. V was pared by 5 bases and J by 6 bases, with 13 bases of the junction left unmatched. DNA for the CDR3: TGTGCCAGCAGCCCACCGTCCGGACAGGGGCCGCCTGAAGCTTTCTTT. It translates to CASSPPSGQGPPEAFF.

This clone was detected only once. The V call is TRBV28, the J call TRBJ2-1; 8 bases fit TRBD1. Looked up from germline, CDR1 is MDHEN and CDR2 is SYDVKM. V shed 1 base, J shed 3 bases, and the junction held 5 bases outside the gene matches. The CDR3 loop spans 16 amino acids. The chain's CDR3 is CASSLSGQGFYNEQFF. As DNA, the CDR3 is TGTGCCAGCAGTTTATCAGGACAGGGTTTCTACAATGAGCAGTTCTTC.

The CDR3: CSVLSGELFF. CDR3 coding DNA: TGCAGCGTTCTCTCCGGGGAGCTGTTTTTT. V and J are TRBV29-1 and TRBJ2-2; D is undetermined. Germline CDR1 reads SQVTM; CDR2 reads ANQGSEA. The CDR3 length is 10 residues. The ends were cut back, 5 bases at V and 6 bases at J, with 4 bases in the middle.

This clone has a handful of counts. The chain couples TRBV27 to TRBJ2-2; 8 bases match TRBD1. Trimming took 2 bases from V and 0 from J; bases not matched to a gene: 2. CDR1 MNHEY and CDR2 SMNVEV come from the germline V gene (reference sequence). The CDR3 covers 16 residues. As DNA, the CDR3 is TGTGCCAGCAGTTTACGGGACAGGCCGAACACCGGGGAGCTGTTTTTT. As protein: CASSLRDRPNTGELFF.

The V gene is TRBV27, the J gene TRBJ1-1; D uncertain. Trimming took 2 bases from V and 0 from J, leaving 16 bases between them. CDR1 and CDR2 from the germline V gene are MNHEY and SMNVEV (reference sequence). CDR3 length: 17 amino acids. The DNA for the CDR3 is TGTGCCAGCAGTTTAAGCGTAGGCGACCCGATGAACACTGAAGCTTTCTTT. Translation: CASSLSVGDPMNTEAFF.

CDR3 nucleotide sequence: TGTGCCAGCAGGCCCGGTCCGGGGTACGAGCAGTACTTC. It encodes CASRPGPGYEQYF. This chain links TRBV5-8 with TRBJ2-7, with D maybe TRBD2 (5 bases). Germline CDR1 and CDR2: SGHTS and YDEGEE. Trimming shortened V by 5 bases and J by 4 bases, and 13 bases separated the two germline ends. CDR3 size: 13 residues.

As for this clone: The junction departs from germline at one end; a sequencing error may be responsible. The chain links TRBV4-2 to TRBJ1-1; tentatively, D is TRBD1 (6 bases). The CDR3 runs 17 residues. CDR1 is LGHNA and CDR2 is YNFKEQ in the germline V gene. The CDR3 region is CVSSHQVHGTIDWDAFF. CDR3 bases: TGTGTCAGCAGCCACCAAGTTCACGGGACAATTGACTGGGACGCTTTCTTT.

This clone was observed a few times. CDR3 DNA: TGCGCCAGCAGCCCCCCGACAGGGGGGACTGAAGCTTTCTTT. Encoded protein: CASSPPTGGTEAFF. The gene calls are TRBV5-1 and TRBJ1-1, with TRBD1 matching 9 bases. Trimming at V came to 4 bases and at J to 5 bases, leaving 6 bases not matched to a gene. Germline-derived CDR1 and CDR2 are SGHRS and YFSETQ. This CDR3 is built from 14 residues.

The chain links TRBV5-1 to TRBJ2-3; D may be TRBD1 (6 bases). The CDR3 totals 19 residues. Germline CDR1 SGHRS, CDR2 YFSETQ. V lost 2 bases and J 0 bases, leaving 22 bases between the germline ends. CDR3 loop: CASSFRYPYRDLSTDTQYF. Here the CDR3 DNA reads TGCGCCAGCAGCTTCCGATATCCCTACAGGGACCTTAGCACAGATACGCAGTATTTT.

This chain joins TRBV6-6 and TRBJ2-1; weak D call: TRBD1 (6 bases). The CDR3 runs to 16 residues. Trimming shortened V by 7 bases and J by 6 bases, and 22 bases separated the two germline ends. Germline V gene data show CDR1 as MNHNY and CDR2 as SVGAGI (reference sequence). CDR3 DNA: TGTGCCAGCATCTTTATGACGGCCCCAGGGGTCAATGAGCAGTTCTTC. Its protein product is CASIFMTAPGVNEQFF.

The CDR3 DNA is TGTGCCAGCAGCACCGGGGCCAAAAACATTCAGTACTTC. It specifies CASSTGAKNIQYF. The chain joins TRBV5-6 to TRBJ2-4; D gene unclear. Germline CDR1 is SGHDT and CDR2 is YYEEEE. Trimming pared 4 bases from V and 1 base from J, leaving 6 bases between. The CDR3 totals 13 residues. Looking up the rest from reference TRBV5-6 and TRBJ2-4 gives the full variable domain: DAGVTQSPTHLIKTRGQQVTLRCSPKSGHDTVSWYQQALGQGPQFIFQYYEEEERQRGNFPDRFSGHQFPNYSSELNVNALLLGDSALYLCASSTGAKNIQYFGAGTRLSVL.

The rearrangement links TRBV19 to TRBJ2-7, with D unresolved. V lost 3 bases, J lost 2 bases, and 14 bases lay in between. From germline, CDR1 is LNHDA and CDR2 SQIVND (reference sequence). The CDR3 spans 15 residues. For the CDR3, the DNA is TGTGCCAGTAGTATGAGAGCTATCCTGACCTACGAGCAGTACTTC. It translates to CASSMRAILTYEQYF. Full variable domain (missing parts from reference TRBV19 and TRBJ2-7): DGGITQSPKYLFRKEGQNVTLSCEQNLNHDAMYWYRQDPGQGLRLIYYSQIVNDFQKGDIAEGYSVSREKKESFPLTVTSAQKNPTAFYLCASSMRAILTYEQYFGPGTRLTVT.

The chain joins TRBV27 to TRBJ2-1; TRBD2 aligns across 12 bases. Germline V gives CDR1 MNHEY, CDR2 SMNVEV (reference sequence). Unmatched junction bases numbered 9, after V lost 1 base and J lost 5 bases. CDR3 length: 18 residues. Here the CDR3 DNA reads TGTGCCAGCAGTTTATTTTCGGGATGGACTAGCGGGAACAATGAGCAGTTCTTC. Translation gives CASSLFSGWTSGNNEQFF.

V usage is TRBV2 and J usage is TRBJ2-2; 7 positions agree with TRBD2. The germline V gene has CDR1 SNHLY and CDR2 FYNNEI. Trimming removed 2 bases from V and 7 bases from J; junction bases left unmatched: 4. The CDR3 is 14 residues long. CDR3 sequence (DNA): TGTGCCAGCAGTGAACTAGCGGTTCTCGGGGAGCTGTTTTTT. Its translation is CASSELAVLGELFF.

The chain carries TRBV19 and TRBJ2-1; TRBD2 agrees at 9 bases. Germline V gene data show CDR1 as LNHDA and CDR2 as SQIVND (reference sequence). Trimming at V came to 3 bases and at J to 7 bases, leaving 7 bases not matched to a gene. This CDR3 comprises 15 residues. CDR3 loop: CASSIRREGGNEQFF. The CDR3 nucleotides are TGTGCCAGTAGTATTCGGCGGGAGGGGGGTAATGAGCAGTTCTTC.